The source of this T cell receptor (beta chain) is a study of cytomegalovirus exposure and HLA in healthy donors (dated 2017 in TCRdb). Regarding the study in general: An earlier analysis of several hundred of the donors reported 276 Gb of sequence data and around 110 million unique TCR beta sequences from roughly 200 million T cells. In a later analysis, previously published TCR beta repertoires from several hundred donors were re-analyzed and high-resolution HLA genotyping was added so that TCR occurrence patterns could be studied. About five DR-DQ haplotypes were handled as single units for association and clustering because linkage in the cohort was strong. Every discovery cohort repertoire had been produced on one sequencing platform. In an earlier analysis of 550 to 700 of the donors, high-throughput TCR beta sequencing was used to judge whether each TCR beta V gene segment behaved as functional or pseudogenic. HLA typing included class I and class II loci at four-digit resolution. The number of donors typed differed by locus, with roughly 620-640 for A, B, C, DRB1 and DQB1, approximately 500 for DQA1, 600 to 610 for DPA1, and around 460 for DPB1. Genome-wide SNP genotypes for about 65% of the 666 donors were used in a later genetic analysis, which treated that subset as a discovery cohort. Of the roughly 400 genotyped donors, over 65% fell in the genetic ancestry cluster associated with self-reported Caucasian donors. An early release that covered some 630 HLA-typed donors contained approximately 300 gigabases of sequencing data and tens of millions of unique TCR sequences. Among 398 genotyped donors of the cohort, an average of around 240,000 unique TCR beta nucleotide sequences were sequenced per donor, roughly 20% of them non-productive. The later analysis used no new phenotypic data to find candidate immune exposures, relying instead on TCR beta sequences and their occurrence across donors. Along with the 666-subject first cohort, a separate validation cohort of over 90 different subjects was used. The study was designed to test whether signatures of past pathogen exposure could be identified by cataloging public T cell receptors. To predict cytomegalovirus infection status, the study brought together high-throughput TCR immunosequencing, statistical association of individual TCRs with disease status, and machine learning. The study profiled the T cell repertoires of 550 to 700 subjects by immunosequencing and related them to cytomegalovirus serostatus. Donor age, sex, ethnicity and CMV serostatus were compiled together with the repertoire data. Beyond this particular receptor, the publication reports: In the study, around 150 TCR beta chains were listed as associated with cytomegalovirus. For the cohort, immune exposure information was limited to CMV serostatus. A cluster of highly shared sequence variants was judged likely to represent a technical artifact of the sequencing pipeline. The classifier was reported to diagnose cytomegalovirus status with high specificity and sensitivity in both the original and validation cohorts. An earlier analysis of approximately 540 of the donors showed that most TCR beta V segments appeared in productive rearrangements either about 87% or about 30% of the time, which broadly matched IMGT annotations. Because HLA typing was unavailable for some donors at each locus, only the typed subset was used in association tests. A few of the identified cytomegalovirus-associated TCR beta chains were confirmed in vitro to be specific for cytomegalovirus antigens. In a later analysis, most CMV-associated TCR beta chains were found to appear HLA-restricted, with HLA associations seemingly driven largely by CMV exposure. A later analysis found that TCR association rates varied across HLA loci, with DRB1 alleles showing the most associated TCRs and HLA-C alleles the fewest. In a later analysis, HLA-associated TCR beta chains were found to be more clonally expanded and to have lower generation probabilities than equally common non-associated chains. Correlated functional status among segregating V segments might be attributable to linkage disequilibrium, but an unknown experimental factor could not be ruled out. Assigning TCR associations to individual alleles was difficult when HLA alleles, especially DR and DQ, strongly co-occurred. A further reported finding was that TCR beta sequences accurately predicted the HLA-A and HLA-B alleles for most subjects in the first cohort. In a later genetic analysis, a missense DCLRE1C variant was associated with V-gene and J-gene trimming of TCR beta chains, and the association was replicated in an independent cohort. It was suggested by the authors that the approach could potentially be generalized to other disease states and immunological phenotypes. The earlier analysis of some 540 of the donors excluded roughly 16 rarely observed V segments, including chromosome 9 orphons, because counts were too low. In a later genetic analysis, fewer N-insertions in productive TCRs were reported among donors in an Asian-associated ancestry cluster than the roughly 710-donor mean. Across donors, most TCR sequences were observed very rarely, whereas some public TCRs were present in many individuals. Presence/absence analyses assumed roughly uniform sequencing depth across donors, an assumption that may not hold. In a later analysis, several top co-occurrence clusters were reported to appear linked to parvovirus B19, influenza, CMV and Epstein-Barr virus. Specific HLA alleles were associated with around 18,000 TCR beta sequences at a false discovery rate of 0.05 in a later analysis. In this cohort, only TCR beta chains were sequenced, and detectable features were limited by the absence of alpha or paired-chain data. The 87-base-pair reads could not distinguish some IMGT-functional V segments, including TRBV6-2 and TRBV6-3, so those segments were excluded.

CDR1 and CDR2 (SGDLS, YYNGEE) derive from the germline V gene. The CDR3 runs 17 amino acids, cysteine and phenylalanine included. CDR3 DNA is the only sequence kept; it has 51 bases, read in frame from the first base. V loses 0 bases of germline sequence and J loses 6 bases, and the interval between the two ends is 18 bases. Libraries were built with the immunoSEQ multiplex PCR assay. The multiplex PCR relied on a mix of 60 forward primers for TCR Vbeta segments and 13 reverse primers for TCR Jbeta segments. The CDR3 region of rearranged TCR beta genes was amplified from genomic DNA by a multiplex PCR assay. The Illumina HiSeq System was used to sequence the amplified TCR beta libraries as 87-base-pair reads. In the source study's methods: A later analysis tallied around 80 million unique TCR beta chains across the 666 repertoires, and about 12 million of those chains were shared by two or more donors. Raw reads were error-corrected and collapsed into unique sequences with a nearest-neighbor algorithm that merged closely related sequences to remove PCR and sequencing errors. V, D and J gene segments were assigned by aligning CDR3 sequences to IMGT reference sequences. For a sequence to be retained, a match of at least six nucleotides to both a V gene segment and a J gene segment was required. A rearrangement was called productive if the CDR3 had no stop codons and remained in frame with V and J, and every other rearrangement was called non-productive. CDR3 was defined according to IMGT convention as the region running from the second conserved V-encoded cysteine to the conserved J-encoded phenylalanine. The earlier analysis of a few hundred of the donors excluded sequences that lacked an unambiguous match to a single V gene segment. In an earlier analysis of roughly 500 of the donors, V segments were called functional above 56.7% productive rearrangements and were called segregating when the between-donor standard deviation exceeded 5%. A statistical classification framework was built to diagnose cytomegalovirus status from the catalog of TCR beta chain sequences. V and J gene assignment, in a later analysis, came from comparing TCR nucleotide sequences with IMGT/GENE-DB human TR gene sequences. A later analysis assigned CDR3 sequences and most-parsimonious VDJ recombination scenarios with the TCRdist pipeline. A later analysis defined each TCR beta chain by its CDR3 amino acid sequence plus V-gene family, and excluded reads lacking a unique V-gene family. A later analysis removed 592 highly shared, low-generation-probability nucleotide sequences to deal with suspected cross-contamination and a sequencing artifact. For each public chain, a later analysis derived a clonal expansion index from normalized ranks of inferred template counts within each repertoire. Generation probabilities in a later analysis came from a VDJ recombination model fitted to out-of-frame rearrangements, and those results were checked against IGoR. In a later analysis, TCR-TCR, TCR-HLA and TCR-CMV co-occurrence was scored with hypergeometric tests, and a repertoire-size bias correction was applied to TCR pairs. A later analysis estimated false discovery rates by permuting HLA or CMV assignments 20 times. A later analysis grouped co-occurring TCRs with DBSCAN, adding TCRdist sequence similarity when clustering within HLA-allele-positive subsets. Repertoires with fewer than 30,000 or more than 120,000 public chains, plus five repertoires with anomalous nucleotide sharing, were excluded from co-occurrence clustering. TCRdb took over this immuneACCESS table, retaining in-frame rearrangements with V and J assigned. Such tables are incomplete; in checked studies, under half of the missing clones stem from an unresolved V gene, and the remainder is unexplained. That table gives V, J and clone size, and the DNA gave D and trimming. Across this sample there are under 130,000 clones, with 65% to 85% seen only once. Jointly, the top ten make up 5.6% of the sample.

The cohort was made up of 666 healthy bone marrow donors. All cohort members were sampled while nominally healthy, although unrecorded immune exposures were likely present. The donor was CMV seronegative and belonged to the group of around 400 seronegative cohort members. A peripheral blood sample was provided by each donor, and peripheral blood mononuclear cells were used for TCR beta sequencing. The Qiagen DNeasy Blood Extraction Kit was used to extract genomic DNA from the blood cell samples. Remarks on this clone: Its antigen specificity is not known. No base-level quality is on record; no much larger clone is a single base apart.

The origin of this receptor is a male donor in good health and CMV-seronegative. The sequenced sample was PBMCs. The rearrangement joined TRBV9 to TRBJ2-2; tentative D gene TRBD2, with 6 bases matching. The nucleotides read TGTGCCAGCAGCGTAGGGGGGTCTTGGGAGGTCTCCGGGGAGCTGTTTTTT. Its translation is CASSVGGSWEVSGELFF.